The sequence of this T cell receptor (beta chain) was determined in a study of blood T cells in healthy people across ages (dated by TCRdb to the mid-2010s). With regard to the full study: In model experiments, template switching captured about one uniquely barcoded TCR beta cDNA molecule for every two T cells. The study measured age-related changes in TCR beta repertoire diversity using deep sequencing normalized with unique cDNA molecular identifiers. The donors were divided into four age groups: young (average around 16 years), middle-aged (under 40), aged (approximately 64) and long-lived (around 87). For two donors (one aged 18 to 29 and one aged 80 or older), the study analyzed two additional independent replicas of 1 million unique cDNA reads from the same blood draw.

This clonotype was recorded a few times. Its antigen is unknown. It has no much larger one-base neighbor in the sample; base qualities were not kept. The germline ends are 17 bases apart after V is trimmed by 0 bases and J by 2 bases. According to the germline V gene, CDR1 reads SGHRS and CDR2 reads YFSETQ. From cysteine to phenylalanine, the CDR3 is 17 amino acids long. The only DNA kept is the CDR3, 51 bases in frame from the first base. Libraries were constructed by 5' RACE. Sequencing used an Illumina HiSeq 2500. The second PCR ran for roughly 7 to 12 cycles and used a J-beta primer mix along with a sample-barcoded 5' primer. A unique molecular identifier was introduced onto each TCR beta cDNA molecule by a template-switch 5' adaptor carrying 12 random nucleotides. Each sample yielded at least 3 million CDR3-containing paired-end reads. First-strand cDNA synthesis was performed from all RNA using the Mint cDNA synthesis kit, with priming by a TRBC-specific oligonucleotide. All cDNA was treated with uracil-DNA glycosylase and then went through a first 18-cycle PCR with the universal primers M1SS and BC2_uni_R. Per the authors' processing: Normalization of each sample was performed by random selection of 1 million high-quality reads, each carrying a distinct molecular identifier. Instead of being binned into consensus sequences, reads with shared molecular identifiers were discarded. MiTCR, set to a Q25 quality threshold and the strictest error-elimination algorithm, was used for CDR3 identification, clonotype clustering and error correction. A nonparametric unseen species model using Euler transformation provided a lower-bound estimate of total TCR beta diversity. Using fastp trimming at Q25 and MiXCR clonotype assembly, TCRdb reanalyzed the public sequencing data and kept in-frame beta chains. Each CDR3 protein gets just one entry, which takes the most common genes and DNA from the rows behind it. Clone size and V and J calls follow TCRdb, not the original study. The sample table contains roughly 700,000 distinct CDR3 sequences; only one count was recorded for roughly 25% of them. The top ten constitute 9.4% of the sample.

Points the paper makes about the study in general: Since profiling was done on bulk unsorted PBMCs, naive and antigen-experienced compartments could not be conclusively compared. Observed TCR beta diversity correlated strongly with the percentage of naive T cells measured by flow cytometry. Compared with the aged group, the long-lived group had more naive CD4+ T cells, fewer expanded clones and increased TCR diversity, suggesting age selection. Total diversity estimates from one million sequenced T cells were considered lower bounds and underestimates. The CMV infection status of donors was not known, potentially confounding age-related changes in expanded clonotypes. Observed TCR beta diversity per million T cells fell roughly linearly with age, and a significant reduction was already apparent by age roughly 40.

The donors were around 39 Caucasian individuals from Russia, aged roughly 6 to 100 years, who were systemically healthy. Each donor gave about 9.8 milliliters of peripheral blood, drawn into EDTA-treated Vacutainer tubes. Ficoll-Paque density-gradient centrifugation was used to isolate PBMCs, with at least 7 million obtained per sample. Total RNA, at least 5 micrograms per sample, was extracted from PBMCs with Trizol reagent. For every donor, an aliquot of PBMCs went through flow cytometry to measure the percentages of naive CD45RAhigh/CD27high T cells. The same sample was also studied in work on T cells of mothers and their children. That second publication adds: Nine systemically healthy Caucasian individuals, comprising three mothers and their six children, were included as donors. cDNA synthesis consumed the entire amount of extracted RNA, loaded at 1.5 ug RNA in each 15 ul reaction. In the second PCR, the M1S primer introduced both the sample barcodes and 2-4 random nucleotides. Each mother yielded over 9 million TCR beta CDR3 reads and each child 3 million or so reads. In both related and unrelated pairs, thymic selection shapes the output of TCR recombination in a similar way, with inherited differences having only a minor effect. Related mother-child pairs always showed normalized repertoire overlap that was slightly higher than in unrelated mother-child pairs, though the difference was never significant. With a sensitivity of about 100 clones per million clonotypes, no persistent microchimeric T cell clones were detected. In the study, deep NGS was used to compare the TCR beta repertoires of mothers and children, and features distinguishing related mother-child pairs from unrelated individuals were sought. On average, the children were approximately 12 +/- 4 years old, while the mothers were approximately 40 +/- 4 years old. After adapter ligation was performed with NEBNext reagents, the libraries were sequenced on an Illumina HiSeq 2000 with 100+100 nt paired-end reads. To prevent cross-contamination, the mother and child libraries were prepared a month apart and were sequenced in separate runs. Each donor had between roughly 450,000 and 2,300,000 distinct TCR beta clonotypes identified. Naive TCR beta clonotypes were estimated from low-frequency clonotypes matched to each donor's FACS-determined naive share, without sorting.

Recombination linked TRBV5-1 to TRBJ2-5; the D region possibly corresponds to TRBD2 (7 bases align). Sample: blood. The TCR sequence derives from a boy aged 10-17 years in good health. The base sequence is TGCGCCAGCAGCTTGGTATCGGTGCGGGGGCCTCAAGAGACCCAGTACTTC. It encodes CASSLVSVRGPQETQYF.